Detailed here is one TCR beta chain. Its target is unknown. By UMI-labeled 5' RACE, the TCR beta libraries were made. Authors' data handling: TCR beta libraries each contained about 2,800 to 20,000 functional CDR3 beta clonotypes. TCRdb processed the 5' RACE reads again and assigns one entry to each CDR3 protein, with no DNA. For this entry, the V and J calls and clone size follow TCRdb and not the study's own pipeline. Here the sample table reports 9,500 to 12,000 distinct CDR3 sequences. This sample is part of a study of human CD8 memory T cell subsets. The term TPEX covered CCR7+ PD-1+ TIGIT+ early memory CD8+ T cells that had exhausted-like traits. RNA originated from duplicate vials containing some 140,000 sorted CD8+ T cells per subset. General study points: Measured by normalized Shannon-Wiener diversity, stem-like memory and precursor exhausted T cells were similarly high in diversity, which was not the case for effector memory cells.

The CDR3 spans 15 residues. Germline lookup yields CDR1 MDHEN and CDR2 SYDVKM. This sequence joins TRBV28 and TRBJ1-4; TCRdb's assignment of TRBD1 cannot be checked, as there is no DNA. This clonotype was sampled from a human donor in good health. The sequencing sample was made of CD8+ T cells from PBMCs. The CDR3 here is CASSPQGGSSEKLFF.